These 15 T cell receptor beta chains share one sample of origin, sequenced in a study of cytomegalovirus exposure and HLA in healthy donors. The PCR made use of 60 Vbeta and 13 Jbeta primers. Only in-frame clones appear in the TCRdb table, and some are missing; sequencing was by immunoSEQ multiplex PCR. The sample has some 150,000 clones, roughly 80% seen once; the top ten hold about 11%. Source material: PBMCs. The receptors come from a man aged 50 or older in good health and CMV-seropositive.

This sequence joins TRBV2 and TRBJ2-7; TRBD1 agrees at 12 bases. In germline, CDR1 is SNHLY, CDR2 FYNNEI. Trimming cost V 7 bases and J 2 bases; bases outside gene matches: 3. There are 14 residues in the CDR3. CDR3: CASTRDRGPYEQYF. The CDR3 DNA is TGTGCCAGCACCCGGGACAGGGGGCCCTACGAGCAGTACTTC.

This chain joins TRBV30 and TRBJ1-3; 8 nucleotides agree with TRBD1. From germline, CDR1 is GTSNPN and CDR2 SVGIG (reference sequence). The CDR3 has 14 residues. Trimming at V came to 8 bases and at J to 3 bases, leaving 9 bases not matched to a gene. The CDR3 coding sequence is TGTGCCGGCAAAAACAGGGGGAGTGGAAACACCATATATTTT. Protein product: CAGKNRGSGNTIYF.

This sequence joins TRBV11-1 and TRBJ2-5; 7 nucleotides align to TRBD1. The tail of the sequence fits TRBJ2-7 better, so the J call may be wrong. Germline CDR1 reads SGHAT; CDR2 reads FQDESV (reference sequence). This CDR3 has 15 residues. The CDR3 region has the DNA TGTGCCAGCAGCTTCGCACAGGGGATTGCCTACGAGCAGTACTTC. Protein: CASSFAQGIAYEQYF.

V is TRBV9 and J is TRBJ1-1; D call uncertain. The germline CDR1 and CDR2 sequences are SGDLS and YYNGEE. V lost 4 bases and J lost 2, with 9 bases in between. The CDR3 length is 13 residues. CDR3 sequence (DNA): TGTGCCAGCAGCAGAGGCGATAACACTGAAGCTTTCTTT. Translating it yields CASSRGDNTEAFF.

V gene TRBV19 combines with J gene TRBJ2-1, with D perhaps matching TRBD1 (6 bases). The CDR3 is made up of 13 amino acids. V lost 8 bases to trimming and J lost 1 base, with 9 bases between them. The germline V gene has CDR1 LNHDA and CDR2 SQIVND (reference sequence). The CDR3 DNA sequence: TGTGCCAGTTCAGGGGTTTCCTACAATGAGCAGTTCTTC. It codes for CASSGVSYNEQFF.

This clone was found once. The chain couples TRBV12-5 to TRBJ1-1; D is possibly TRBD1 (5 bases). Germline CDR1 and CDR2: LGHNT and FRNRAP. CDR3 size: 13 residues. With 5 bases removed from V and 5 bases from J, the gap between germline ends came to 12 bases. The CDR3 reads CASGMQGRTEAFF. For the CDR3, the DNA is TGTGCTAGTGGTATGCAGGGAAGGACTGAAGCTTTCTTT. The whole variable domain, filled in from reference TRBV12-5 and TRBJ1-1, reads DARVTQTPRHKVTEMGQEVTMRCQPILGHNTVFWYRQTMMQGLELLAYFRNRAPLDDSGMPKDRFSAEMPDATLATLKIQPSEPRDSAVYFCASGMQGRTEAFFGQGTRLTVV.

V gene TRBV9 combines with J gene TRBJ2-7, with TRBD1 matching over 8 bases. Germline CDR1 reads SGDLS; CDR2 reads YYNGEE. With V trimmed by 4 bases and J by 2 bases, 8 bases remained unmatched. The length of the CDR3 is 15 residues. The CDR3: CASSPSGTGAYEQYF. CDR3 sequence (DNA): TGTGCCAGCAGCCCTTCCGGGACAGGAGCCTACGAGCAGTACTTC.

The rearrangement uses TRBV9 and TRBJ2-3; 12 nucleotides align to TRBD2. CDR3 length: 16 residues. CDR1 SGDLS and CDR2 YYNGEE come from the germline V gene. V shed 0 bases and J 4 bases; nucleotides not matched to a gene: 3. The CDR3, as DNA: TGTGCCAGCAGCGTAGCTGGGACTAGCGGGTCAGATACGCAGTATTTT. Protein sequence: CASSVAGTSGSDTQYF.

The CDR3 DNA reads as TGTGCCAGCAGCTTGACGACAGGGACCTACGAGCAGTACTTC. Its translation is CASSLTTGTYEQYF. J is TRBJ2-7 and V is TRBV11-2, with 7 bases lining up with TRBD1. CDR3 length equals 14 residues. V lost 3 bases and J lost 2; bases outside the gene matches: 4. From germline, CDR1 is SGHAT and CDR2 FQNNGV.

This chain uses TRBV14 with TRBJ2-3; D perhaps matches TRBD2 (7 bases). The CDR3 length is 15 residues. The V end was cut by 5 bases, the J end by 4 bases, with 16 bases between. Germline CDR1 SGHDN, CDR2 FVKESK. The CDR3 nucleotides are TGTGCCAGCAGCACCATGCGGGGGCCCCCAGATACGCAGTATTTT. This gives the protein CASSTMRGPPDTQYF.

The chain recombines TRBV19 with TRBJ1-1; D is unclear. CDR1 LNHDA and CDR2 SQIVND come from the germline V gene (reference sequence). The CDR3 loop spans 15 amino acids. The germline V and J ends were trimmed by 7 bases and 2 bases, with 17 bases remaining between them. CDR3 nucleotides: TGTGCCAGTACCCTAAACGGGGTACGTAACACTGAAGCTTTCTTT. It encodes CASTLNGVRNTEAFF. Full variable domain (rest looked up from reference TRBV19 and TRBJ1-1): DGGITQSPKYLFRKEGQNVTLSCEQNLNHDAMYWYRQDPGQGLRLIYYSQIVNDFQKGDIAEGYSVSREKKESFPLTVTSAQKNPTAFYLCASTLNGVRNTEAFFGQGTRLTVV.

The CDR3 sequence: CSVGTLPEQYF. The CDR3 DNA reads TGCAGCGTTGGGACACTACCCGAGCAGTACTTC. This chain joins TRBV29-1 and TRBJ2-7; tentative D call: TRBD1 (5 bases). The length of the CDR3 is 11 residues. Trimming pared 4 bases from V and 6 bases from J, leaving 10 bases between. CDR1 and CDR2 (germline): SQVTM, ANQGSEA.

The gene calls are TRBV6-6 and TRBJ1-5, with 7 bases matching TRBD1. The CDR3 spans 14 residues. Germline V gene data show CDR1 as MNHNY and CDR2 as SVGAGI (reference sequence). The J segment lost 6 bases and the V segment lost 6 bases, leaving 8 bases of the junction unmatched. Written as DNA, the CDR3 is TGTGCCAGCAGGAACAGGGGAGGCGGTCAGCCCCAGCATTTT. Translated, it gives CASRNRGGGQPQHF.

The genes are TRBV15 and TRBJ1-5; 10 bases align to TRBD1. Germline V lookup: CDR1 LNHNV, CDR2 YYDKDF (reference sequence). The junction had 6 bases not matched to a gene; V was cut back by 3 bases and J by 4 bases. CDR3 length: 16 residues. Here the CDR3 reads CATSSGGQGPNQPQHF. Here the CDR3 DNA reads TGTGCCACCAGCAGCGGGGGACAGGGGCCAAATCAGCCCCAGCATTTT.

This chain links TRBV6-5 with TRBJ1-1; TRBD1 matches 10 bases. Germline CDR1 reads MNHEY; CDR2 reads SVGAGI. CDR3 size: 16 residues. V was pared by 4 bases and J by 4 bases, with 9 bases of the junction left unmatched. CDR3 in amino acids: CASSLSRGQGFTEAFF. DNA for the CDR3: TGTGCCAGCAGTTTAAGCCGGGGACAGGGGTTCACTGAAGCTTTCTTT.